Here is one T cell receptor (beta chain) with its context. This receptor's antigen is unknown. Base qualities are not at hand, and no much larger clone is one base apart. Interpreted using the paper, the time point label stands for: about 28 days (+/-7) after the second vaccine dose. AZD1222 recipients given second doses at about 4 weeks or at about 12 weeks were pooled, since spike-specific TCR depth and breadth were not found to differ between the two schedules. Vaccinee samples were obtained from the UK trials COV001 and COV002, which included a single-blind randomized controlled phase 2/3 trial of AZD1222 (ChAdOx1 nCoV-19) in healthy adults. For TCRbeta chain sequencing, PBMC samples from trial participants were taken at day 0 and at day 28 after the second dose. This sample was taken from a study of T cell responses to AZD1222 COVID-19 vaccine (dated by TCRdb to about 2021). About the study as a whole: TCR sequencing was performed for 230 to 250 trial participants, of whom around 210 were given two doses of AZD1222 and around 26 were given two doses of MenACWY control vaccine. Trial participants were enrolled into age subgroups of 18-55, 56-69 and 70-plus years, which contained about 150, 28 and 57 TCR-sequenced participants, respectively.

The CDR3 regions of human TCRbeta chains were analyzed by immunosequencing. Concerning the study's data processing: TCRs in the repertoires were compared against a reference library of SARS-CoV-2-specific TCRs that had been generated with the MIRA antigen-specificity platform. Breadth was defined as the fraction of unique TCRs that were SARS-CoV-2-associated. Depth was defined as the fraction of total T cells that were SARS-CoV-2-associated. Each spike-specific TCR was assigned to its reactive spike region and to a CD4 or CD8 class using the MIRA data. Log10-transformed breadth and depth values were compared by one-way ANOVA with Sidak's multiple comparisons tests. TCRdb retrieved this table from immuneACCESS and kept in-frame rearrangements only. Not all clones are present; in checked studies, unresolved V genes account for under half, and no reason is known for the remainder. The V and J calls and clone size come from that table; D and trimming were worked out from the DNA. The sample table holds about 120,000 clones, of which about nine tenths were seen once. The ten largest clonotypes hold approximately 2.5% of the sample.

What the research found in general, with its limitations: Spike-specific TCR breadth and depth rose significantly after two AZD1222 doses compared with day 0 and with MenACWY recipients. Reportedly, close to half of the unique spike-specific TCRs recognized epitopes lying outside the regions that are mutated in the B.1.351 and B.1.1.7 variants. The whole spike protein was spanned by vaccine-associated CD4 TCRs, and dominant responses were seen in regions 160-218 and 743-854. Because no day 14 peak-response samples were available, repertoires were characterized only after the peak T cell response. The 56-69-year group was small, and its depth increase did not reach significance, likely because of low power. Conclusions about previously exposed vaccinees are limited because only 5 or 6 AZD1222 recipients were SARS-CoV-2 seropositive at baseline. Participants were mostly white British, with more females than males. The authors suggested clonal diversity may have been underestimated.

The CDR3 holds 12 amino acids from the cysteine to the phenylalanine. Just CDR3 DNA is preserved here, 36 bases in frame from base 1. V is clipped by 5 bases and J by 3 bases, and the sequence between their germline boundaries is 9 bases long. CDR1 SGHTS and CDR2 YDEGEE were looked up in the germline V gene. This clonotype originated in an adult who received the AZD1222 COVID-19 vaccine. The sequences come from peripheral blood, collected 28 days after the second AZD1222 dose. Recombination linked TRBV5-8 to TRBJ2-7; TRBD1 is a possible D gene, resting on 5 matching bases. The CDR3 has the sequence CASSSDIYEQYF. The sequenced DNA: TGTGCCAGCAGTTCGGACATCTACGAGCAGTACTTC.